This TCR beta chain was documented in a study of T cells in Graves' hyperthyroidism and ophthalmopathy. Overall study results and limits: Most thyroid clonotypes expanded above 0.001 were also detected in blood. Ophthalmopathy, as predicted by the model, came a median roughly 6.5 months after the prediction.

CDR3 length: 14 amino acids. Between the trimmed V and J ends, which lost 6 bases and 3 bases, there was a span of 17 bases. Per the germline V gene, CDR1 is SQVTM and CDR2 is ANQGSEA. The TCR beta CDR3 regions underwent amplification using RNA transcripts as the source. HTBI primers drove first-round RT-PCR of the TCR CDR3. TCRdb itself ran the multiplex PCR reads through MiXCR, one entry per CDR3 protein. The data hold about 560,000 distinct CDR3 sequences, with 46% observed a single time. This clonotype was found many times. The antigen is unknown. Patients were excluded because of uncontrolled infection, other autoimmune disease, pregnancy or lactation. The diagnoses drew upon clinical symptoms, serum thyroxine and TRAb, thyroid ultrasound and orbital computed tomography.

The sequenced material came from peripheral blood or thyroid tissue (not recorded which). The TCR comes from a woman under 30 with Graves' hyperthyroidism. The chain combines TRBV29-1 with TRBJ1-1; D perhaps matches TRBD1 (6 bases). CDR3 loop: CSVVTTGLDTEAFF. The CDR3 nucleotides are TGCAGCGTAGTCACGACAGGTCTAGACACTGAAGCTTTCTTT.